This T cell receptor beta chain was recorded in a study of PD-1 blockade in classical Hodgkin lymphoma. Time point defined: newly diagnosed, previously untreated cHL patient sample. Investigators isolated CD4+ T cells from thawed PBMCs through magnetic negative selection. Investigators turned to newly diagnosed, untreated classical Hodgkin lymphoma PBMCs for comparison. Assay: immunoSEQ multiplex PCR; the TCRdb copy retains only in-frame clones and omits some. The sample consists of tens of thousands of clones, 80% to 90% of them appearing once. Whole-study results and caveats: Healthy donors were reported to have higher baseline TCR diversity than newly diagnosed patients. The causes of the repertoire differences, possibly disease activity or prior therapy, remain undefined.

Comments on this clone: The antigen is unknown.

CDR1 is SGHRS, CDR2 YFSETQ, per germline. Between the trimmed V and J ends, which lost 0 bases and 6 bases, there was a span of 10 bases. The CDR3 contains 13 residues. Material for sequencing was CD4+ T cells from blood. This TCR was sampled from a human donor with classical Hodgkin lymphoma. V and J are TRBV5-1 and TRBJ2-7; D remains unclear. The CDR3 DNA sequence: TGCGCCAGCAGCTTGGAATGGGTGGGCGAGCAGTACTTC. Its protein product is CASSLEWVGEQYF.